The 9 T cell receptor beta chains in this list originate from one sample, sequenced in a study of regulatory T cells in long-lasting Graves disease. Documented time point: newly diagnosed GD, antithyroid drugs for less than 3 months. Generation of the TCR library employed RNA extracted from PBMCs. Arm-PCR of CDR3 regions and iRepertoire HTBI primers were used to build TCR beta libraries. TCRdb redid the calling of the multiplex PCR reads with MiXCR, one entry per CDR3 protein. The sample yields about 380,000 distinct CDR3 sequences, roughly a sixth seen once. Sequenced here: peripheral blood mononuclear cells (PBMCs), sampled at new diagnosis, from a patient treated with antithyroid drugs. The receptors stem from a female donor with Graves disease.

J is TRBJ2-5 and V is TRBV14; 10 bases map to TRBD1. This CDR3 spans 15 amino acids. CDR1 is SGHDN and CDR2 is FVKESK in the germline V gene. J was trimmed by 9 bases and V by 6 bases; bases with no gene match: 13. The CDR3 bases are TGTGCCAGCAGTCAATCTTGGACAGGGGGAATTGCCCAGTACTTC. This codes for CASSQSWTGGIAQYF.

Many counts were recorded for this clonotype. The V call is TRBV6-2 or TRBV6-3, the J call TRBJ2-7; unclear D gene. CDR3 length: 14 amino acids. V lost 5 bases to trimming and J lost 6 bases, with 17 bases between them. Germline V CDR1 and CDR2: MNHEY, SVGEGT. The CDR3: CASSHAVKVGEQYF. In DNA, the CDR3 is TGTGCCAGCAGTCACGCCGTTAAGGTCGGCGAGCAGTACTTC.

The CDR3 DNA reads as TGCAGCGTTGCTCAGGCGGGGGGGCGGGAGACCCAGTACTTC. As protein: CSVAQAGGRETQYF. The chain couples TRBV29-1 to TRBJ2-5; TRBD2 matches at 9 bases. Unmatched junction bases numbered 8, after V lost 4 bases and J lost 5 bases. This CDR3 contains 14 residues. Germline CDR1 is SQVTM and CDR2 is ANQGSEA.

This clonotype was counted many times. J is TRBJ1-4 and V is TRBV29-1; D might be TRBD1 (6 bases). Germline CDR1 reads SQVTM; CDR2 reads ANQGSEA. Trimming removed 5 bases at V and 5 bases at J, with 15 bases between. CDR3 length equals 14 residues. CDR3 protein: CSVCEDSENEKLFF. CDR3 in DNA: TGCAGCGTTTGTGAGGACAGCGAGAATGAAAAACTGTTTTTT.

This clonotype was detected a few times. This chain links TRBV20-1 with TRBJ2-5; 12 nucleotides align to TRBD2. V shed 5 bases, J shed 8 bases, and the junction held 6 bases outside the gene matches. Germline V lookup: CDR1 DFQATT, CDR2 SNEGSKA (reference sequence). The CDR3 has 13 amino acids. This CDR3 reads CSASSGGAGTQYF. The CDR3 bases are TGCAGTGCTTCTAGCGGGGGGGCTGGTACCCAGTACTTC.

The chain joins TRBV3-1 to TRBJ2-5; D is unclear. The CDR3 loop spans 13 amino acids. Germline CDR1 LGHDT, CDR2 YNNKEL (reference sequence). V was clipped by 2 bases and J by 5 bases, with 9 bases between them. The CDR3 is CASSQRDVETQYF. CDR3 bases: TGTGCCAGCAGCCAAAGGGATGTGGAGACCCAGTACTTC.

This clonotype was seen at least ten times. This chain joins TRBV24-1 and TRBJ2-3, with 7 positions matching TRBD2. Germline loops: CDR1 KGHDR, CDR2 SFDVKD. The CDR3 has 13 residues. V lost 3 bases, J lost 4 bases, and 0 bases stayed unmatched. DNA for the CDR3: TGTGCCACCAGTGATGCGGGAGCAGATACGCAGTATTTT. Amino acid sequence: CATSDAGADTQYF.

This clonotype was counted at least ten times. The chain is built from TRBV7-2 and TRBJ1-5; D may be TRBD1 (5 bases). The CDR3 length is 15 residues. V was clipped by 0 bases and J by 7 bases, with 13 bases between them. CDR1 and CDR2 (germline): SGHTA, FQGNSA. The CDR3 protein is CASSLAGGIGQPQHF. As DNA, the CDR3 is TGTGCCAGCAGCTTAGCGGGGGGGATCGGGCAGCCCCAGCATTTT. Together with reference TRBV7-2 and TRBJ1-5, the CDR3 gives the full variable domain: GAGVSQSPSNKVTEKGKDVELRCDPISGHTALYWYRQSLGQGLEFLIYFQGNSAPDKSGLPSDRFSAERTGGSVSTLTIQRTQQEDSAVYLCASSLAGGIGQPQHFGDGTRLSIL.

This clonotype was detected many times. The chain carries TRBV7-3 and TRBJ2-1; 10 nucleotides align to TRBD2. There are 15 residues in the CDR3. Germline trimming cut 5 bases from V and 3 bases from J; bases unmatched to any gene: 4. Germline V CDR1 and CDR2: SGHTA, FQGTGA. CDR3 nucleotides: TGTGCCAGCAGCCCCCAGCGGGGGGGCTACAATGAGCAGTTCTTC. Its translation: CASSPQRGGYNEQFF.